A single sample gave rise to the 19 T cell receptor beta chains below, sequenced in a study of PD-1 blockade in classical Hodgkin lymphoma. The patients all showed relapse after autologous stem cell transplantation, while their brentuximab vedotin exposure varied. Clones were read by immunoSEQ multiplex PCR, and TCRdb kept only the in-frame ones, dropping some. The profile covers under 30,000 clones, with approximately 70% appearing a single time and less than 4% taken by the ten largest. Sequencing was performed on peripheral blood mononuclear cells (PBMCs), taken before the second cycle of nivolumab. Receptors originate from a human donor with classical Hodgkin lymphoma.

Only a few counts were recorded for this clone. CDR3 sequence reads: CASSLQGDYGYTF. The DNA for the CDR3 is TGTGCCAGCAGTCTACAGGGAGACTATGGCTACACCTTC. This chain links TRBV7-8 with TRBJ1-2; perhaps TRBD1 as D (6 bases). The CDR3 is made up of 13 amino acids. Germline V gene lookup returns CDR1 SGHVS and CDR2 FQNEAQ. Trimming removed 6 bases at V and 3 bases at J, with 11 bases between.

The rearrangement uses TRBV27 and TRBJ1-2; D is uncertain. V dropped 10 bases and J dropped 4 bases, with 10 bases sitting between them. Germline V gene lookup returns CDR1 MNHEY and CDR2 SMNVEV (reference sequence). The CDR3 has 11 residues. The CDR3 coding sequence is TGTGCCACTGGTGGGGTCTATGGCTACACCTTC. Encoded protein: CATGGVYGYTF.

The CDR3 loop reads CASSLAGTGELFF. DNA for the CDR3: TGTGCCAGCAGCCTCGCGGGGACCGGGGAGCTGTTTTTT. V is TRBV6-5 and J is TRBJ2-2; TRBD2 is a possible D gene (6 bases). The V and J ends lost 6 bases and 5 bases respectively, with 10 bases between them. Germline CDR1 is MNHEY and CDR2 is SVGAGI. This CDR3 is 13 amino acids long.

The table lists this clone with a count of one. The junction differs from germline at one of its ends, possibly a read error. The chain employs TRBV5-1 and TRBJ2-5; D is perhaps TRBD2 (6 bases). The CDR3 is 15 residues long. Germline CDR1 and CDR2: SGHRS and YFSETQ. The CDR3 coding sequence is TGCGCCAGCAACTTGGAGGGACTTCGATCCGAGACCCAGTACTTC. It yields the protein CASNLEGLRSETQYF.

The rearrangement joins TRBV5-1 to TRBJ2-1; D is unclear. This CDR3 is 14 amino acids long. V was pared by 0 bases and J by 5 bases, with 9 bases between. CDR1 is SGHRS, CDR2 YFSETQ, per germline. CDR3 sequence reads: CASSLAKLDNEQFF. CDR3 DNA sequence: TGCGCCAGCAGCTTGGCCAAACTTGACAATGAGCAGTTCTTC.

This clone was observed a handful of times. The chain uses TRBV11-1 and TRBJ2-1, with TRBD1 matching 7 bases. This CDR3 has 13 residues. Germline loops: CDR1 SGHAT, CDR2 FQDESV (reference sequence). Trimming took 6 bases from V and 6 from J; bases not matched to a gene: 5. The CDR3 region is CASSLQGSNEQFF. In DNA form, the CDR3 reads TGTGCCAGCAGTTTACAGGGGTCCAATGAGCAGTTCTTC.

The rearrangement joins TRBV7-2 to TRBJ2-2; 13 nucleotides align to TRBD2. Trimming cost V 5 bases and J 6 bases; bases outside gene matches: 6. The CDR3 loop spans 16 amino acids. In germline, CDR1 is SGHTA, CDR2 FQGNSA. The CDR3 sequence: CASSQGLAGASGELFF. The DNA of the CDR3 is TGTGCCAGCAGCCAAGGACTAGCGGGAGCGTCCGGGGAGCTGTTTTTT.

This clone showed up just a few times. This chain's CDR3 is CASSYSGVNTEAFF. CDR3 coding DNA: TGTGCCAGCAGCTACTCCGGGGTTAACACTGAAGCTTTCTTT. The V call is TRBV11-3, the J call TRBJ1-1; D remains ambiguous. Germline V gene lookup returns CDR1 SGHNT and CDR2 YENEEA. This CDR3 comprises 14 residues. V was cut by 4 bases and J by 2 bases, with 11 bases left in between.

The chain employs TRBV18 and TRBJ1-3; the D is unclear. The germline V gene encodes CDR1 KGHSH and CDR2 LQKENI. This CDR3 region has 13 residues. The V gene lost 7 bases and the J gene lost 3 bases, with 10 bases spanning the gap. CDR3 in amino acids: CASFEAYGNTIYF. For the CDR3, the DNA is TGTGCCAGCTTCGAGGCTTATGGAAACACCATATATTTT. The entire variable domain, with the rest obtained from reference TRBV18 and TRBJ1-3, is as follows: NAGVMQNPRHLVRRRGQEARLRCSPMKGHSHVYWYRQLPEEGLKFMVYLQKENIIDESGMPKERFSAEFPKEGPSILRIQQVVRGDSAAYFCASFEAYGNTIYFGEGSWLTVV.

This clone was seen a single time. This rearrangement joins TRBV6-5 to TRBJ1-2, with 7 nucleotides matching TRBD1. V dropped 8 bases and J dropped 4; count of bases not matched to a gene: 10. Germline values: CDR1 MNHEY, CDR2 SVGAGI. The CDR3 runs 14 residues. CDR3 amino acids: CASRKPGTVYGYTF. In DNA, the CDR3 is TGTGCCAGCCGGAAACCGGGGACAGTCTATGGCTACACCTTC.

This clone is labeled medium-sized. The chain combines TRBV4-1 with TRBJ2-1, with 7 bases identical to TRBD1. Germline V gene data show CDR1 as MGHRA and CDR2 as YSYEKL. The length of the CDR3 is 15 residues. Unmatched junction bases numbered 10, after V lost 3 bases and J lost 8 bases. CDR3 DNA: TGCGCCAGCAGCCAGGCGGACAGGCCCGGCGATGAGCAGTTCTTC. It yields the protein CASSQADRPGDEQFF.

The rearrangement uses TRBV7-2 and TRBJ2-7, with D uncertain. The V end lost 5 bases, the J end lost 3 bases, and 8 bases lay between the germline ends. The CDR3 is 12 residues long. Per the germline V gene, CDR1 is SGHTA and CDR2 is FQGNSA. CDR3 residues: CASSLPRYEQYF. Here the CDR3 DNA reads TGTGCCAGCAGCCTCCCCCGCTACGAGCAGTACTTC.

The CDR3 DNA is TGTGCCAGCAGCTCGGACCCCGCGGTCCGCGGAAACACCATATATTTT. As protein: CASSSDPAVRGNTIYF. This chain uses TRBV7-9 with TRBJ1-3, with no clear D. There are 16 residues in the CDR3. V shed 4 bases and J shed 4 bases, with 17 bases lying between them. Germline CDR1 reads SEHNR; CDR2 reads FQNEAQ (reference sequence).

The chain recombines TRBV30 with TRBJ1-1; TRBD1 agrees at 9 bases. This CDR3 region has 14 residues. Germline values: CDR1 GTSNPN, CDR2 SVGIG (reference sequence). The trim removed 4 bases at V and 0 bases at J, leaving 3 bases unmatched. CDR3 DNA sequence: TGTGCCTGGAAAGACAGGGGGTTGAACACTGAAGCTTTCTTT. This translates into CAWKDRGLNTEAFF.

This clone was seen only once. The genes are TRBV19 and TRBJ2-5; tentatively, D is TRBD1 (5 bases). The length of the CDR3 is 14 residues. Germline V CDR1 and CDR2: LNHDA, SQIVND (reference sequence). Between the trimmed V and J ends, which lost 5 bases and 5 bases, there was a span of 15 bases. The CDR3 reads CASSWGDMVETQYF. The CDR3 coding sequence is TGTGCCAGTAGTTGGGGCGATATGGTCGAGACCCAGTACTTC.

The chain is built from TRBV15 and TRBJ1-4, with a weak D call TRBD1 (5 bases). V was shortened by 9 bases and J by 3 bases, with 14 bases between the two germline ends. Germline lookup yields CDR1 LNHNV and CDR2 YYDKDF (reference sequence). The CDR3 loop spans 14 amino acids. The CDR3 is CATCPGGANEKLFF. The DNA for the CDR3 is TGTGCCACGTGTCCCGGGGGGGCTAATGAAAAACTGTTTTTT.

This clone was seen only once. The chain is built from TRBV28 and TRBJ2-3; possibly TRBD1 or TRBD2 for D (5 bases each). The CDR3 length is 17 residues. The germline gives CDR1 MDHEN, CDR2 SYDVKM. V lost 5 bases and J 0 bases, leaving 18 bases between the germline ends. The CDR3 sequence is CASSEWGRSSSTDTQYF. CDR3 sequence (DNA): TGTGCCAGCAGTGAGTGGGGACGGTCATCTAGCACAGATACGCAGTATTTT. The whole variable domain, filled in from reference TRBV28 and TRBJ2-3, reads DVKVTQSSRYLVKRTGEKVFLECVQDMDHENMFWYRQDPGLGLRLIYFSYDVKMKEKGDIPEGYSVSREKKERFSLILESASTNQTSMYLCASSEWGRSSSTDTQYFGPGTRLTVL.

V gene TRBV11-1 combines with J gene TRBJ2-7, with D possibly TRBD2 on 6 matching bases. The CDR3 sequence is 16 residues long. Germline CDR1 is SGHAT and CDR2 is FQDESV (reference sequence). The V end lost 1 base, the J end lost 2 bases, and 15 bases lay between the germline ends. CDR3 sequence: CASSLVGGTATYEQYF. DNA for the CDR3: TGTGCCAGCAGCTTAGTTGGAGGGACTGCGACCTACGAGCAGTACTTC. Together with reference TRBV11-1 and TRBJ2-7, the CDR3 gives the full variable domain: EAEVAQSPRYKITEKSQAVAFWCDPISGHATLYWYRQILGQGPELLVQFQDESVVDDSQLPKDRFSAERLKGVDSTLKIQPAELGDSAMYLCASSLVGGTATYEQYFGPGTRLTVT.

V is TRBV6-6 and J is TRBJ2-7; unclear D gene. Germline lookup yields CDR1 MNHNY and CDR2 SVGAGI (reference sequence). The V and J ends lost 5 bases and 3 bases respectively, with 11 bases between them. The CDR3 sequence is 13 residues long. CDR3 DNA: TGTGCCAGCAGTACCGCAGGTCGCTACGAGCAGTACTTC. Its translation is CASSTAGRYEQYF.